Each of the 9 T cell receptor beta chains below was sequenced from the same sample in a study of T cells in Graves' hyperthyroidism and ophthalmopathy (dated by TCRdb to between 2017 and 2020). Library creation used multiplex PCR. Reads for this sample came from an Illumina HiSeq 2000. The TCR beta CDR3 regions were amplified from the RNA transcripts. The TCR CDR3 was subjected to a first round of RT-PCR using the HTBI primer set and the Qiagen OneStep RT-PCR kit. Through fastp at Q25 and MiXCR, TCRdb rebuilt clones from the public reads, retaining in-frame beta chains. Merged by CDR3 protein, the rows form single entries marked with the most common genes and DNA. In this sample the table shows more than 500,000 distinct CDR3 sequences, just over 45% of which occur a single time. The ten largest clones take up around a fifth of the sample. The sequenced material came from peripheral blood or thyroid tissue (not recorded which). All receptors come from an adult woman with Graves' disease, either hyperthyroidism or ophthalmopathy (not recorded which).

The rearrangement uses TRBV20-1 and TRBJ1-5; maybe TRBD1 (6 bases). The CDR3 is 13 residues long. Trimming took 7 bases from V and 3 from J, leaving 13 bases between them. Germline V CDR1 and CDR2: DFQATT, SNEGSKA (reference sequence). The CDR3 here is CSVPGQLNQPQHF. The CDR3 DNA reads TGCAGTGTCCCCGGACAGCTCAATCAGCCCCAGCATTTT.

V is TRBV5-5 and J is TRBJ1-1; D not certain. Trimming removed 3 bases at V and 0 bases at J, with 9 bases between. CDR3 length equals 14 residues. Germline-derived CDR1 and CDR2 are SGHKS and YYEKEE (reference sequence). CDR3 in DNA: TGTGCCAGCAGCTCCGCAACAGTGAACACTGAAGCTTTCTTT. Translating gives CASSSATVNTEAFF.

In this sample, this clonotype turned up many times. J is TRBJ2-6 and V is TRBV20-1, with 7 bases that match TRBD1. After removal of 6 bases from V and 1 base from J, the junction contained 6 bases not matched to a gene. This CDR3 has 15 residues. Germline values: CDR1 DFQATT, CDR2 SNEGSKA (reference sequence). The CDR3 nucleotides are TGCAGTGCGGAGACAGGGAATTCTGGGGCCAACGTCCTGACTTTC. Protein: CSAETGNSGANVLTF.

This clonotype was seen more than once but under ten times. V gene TRBV20-1 combines with J gene TRBJ2-3, with TRBD2 matching over 7 bases. J was trimmed by 0 bases and V by 3 bases; bases with no gene match: 15. The germline V gene has CDR1 DFQATT and CDR2 SNEGSKA (reference sequence). The CDR3 length is 18 residues. The CDR3 DNA reads TGCAGTGCTAGTCTACCGCAGGGTAGCGGGTTAAGCACAGATACGCAGTATTTT. Its translation: CSASLPQGSGLSTDTQYF.

This clonotype was found many times. The gene calls are TRBV11-2 and TRBJ2-7; tentative D call: TRBD1 (6 bases). Germline V gene sequence: CDR1 SGHAT, CDR2 FQNNGV. The germline V and J ends were trimmed by 1 base and 3 bases, with 16 bases remaining between them. The CDR3 is 16 amino acids. The CDR3 nucleotides are TGTGCCAGCAGCTTAGGGGGGCGACGCTCGAGCTACGAGCAGTACTTC. It yields the protein CASSLGGRRSSYEQYF.

This clonotype occurred many times. This chain links TRBV19 with TRBJ1-1; D is undetermined. The CDR3 has 14 amino acids. CDR1 is LNHDA and CDR2 is SQIVND in the germline V gene (reference sequence). Between the trimmed V and J ends, which lost 10 bases and 0 bases, there was a span of 15 bases. The CDR3 DNA follows: TGTGCCACGTCAATTCGGTCAATGAACACTGAAGCTTTCTTT. Protein sequence: CATSIRSMNTEAFF. Looking up the rest from reference TRBV19 and TRBJ1-1 gives the full variable domain: DGGITQSPKYLFRKEGQNVTLSCEQNLNHDAMYWYRQDPGQGLRLIYYSQIVNDFQKGDIAEGYSVSREKKESFPLTVTSAQKNPTAFYLCATSIRSMNTEAFFGQGTRLTVV.

The table lists this clonotype with many counts. The rearrangement links TRBV20-1 to TRBJ2-7; 7 bases align to TRBD1. This CDR3 region has 15 residues. Germline assignment: CDR1 DFQATT and CDR2 SNEGSKA (reference sequence). V was pared by 4 bases and J by 0 bases, with 9 bases of the junction left unmatched. For the CDR3, the DNA is TGCAGTGCTACCTCCCCCCGGGACAGCTCCTACGAGCAGTACTTC. Its protein product is CSATSPRDSSYEQYF.

This chain links TRBV7-2 with TRBJ1-6; 7 bases fit TRBD1. This CDR3 spans 18 amino acids. The J segment lost 7 bases and the V segment lost 3 bases, leaving 15 bases of the junction unmatched. The germline V gene has CDR1 SGHTA and CDR2 FQGNSA. The CDR3, as DNA: TGTGCCAGCAGCTTGACCGAGGCCGGACAGGTTAAGAATTCACCCCTCCACTTT. Translating gives CASSLTEAGQVKNSPLHF.

The chain couples TRBV10-2 to TRBJ1-3; possible D gene TRBD1, 5 bases. The CDR3 has 14 residues. The germline V and J ends were trimmed by 2 bases and 2 bases, with 7 bases remaining between them. Germline V gives CDR1 WSHSY, CDR2 SAAADI. CDR3 DNA: TGCGCCAGCAGTGAGGGGGCAACTGGAAACACCATATATTTT. It yields the protein CASSEGATGNTIYF.